This TCR beta chain was observed in a study of T cells in localized non-small cell lung cancer. Remarks on this clone: Its antigen is unidentified.

TCRdb's copy holds only in-frame clones and misses some; the assay was immunoSEQ multiplex PCR. The repertoire holds roughly 48,000 clones, with roughly 77% as singletons. The CDR3 is 13 residues long. Deletions cut 7 bases from V and 2 bases from J, with 11 bases between. Per the germline V gene, CDR1 is MNHNY and CDR2 is SVGAGI (reference sequence). Whole-study findings and limits: Adjacent uninvolved lung tissue had the highest T cell clonality, exceeding tumor.

The receptor comes from a man between 40 and 70 years old with stage I squamous cell lung carcinoma. V and J are TRBV6-6 and TRBJ1-2; TRBD1 is a possible D gene (5 bases). Here the sequenced sample was peripheral blood, taken before any cancer treatment. The CDR3 region has the DNA TGTGCCAGCATGTCAGGGTTGAACTATGGCTACACCTTC. Translation: CASMSGLNYGYTF.